A single sample gave rise to the 15 T cell receptor beta chains below, sequenced in a study of PD-1 blockade in classical Hodgkin lymphoma. Every patient relapsed after autologous stem cell transplantation, and brentuximab vedotin exposure varied. Profiled with immunoSEQ multiplex PCR; TCRdb holds only in-frame clones, not every one. The table lists some 93,000 clones, approximately 89% of them singletons. The sequenced sample was peripheral blood mononuclear cells (PBMCs), obtained before the second cycle of nivolumab. The receptors stem from a human donor with classical Hodgkin lymphoma.

The chain joins TRBV15 to TRBJ2-1, with TRBD2 matching 7 bases. CDR3 length: 14 amino acids. The ends lost 0 bases at V and 9 bases at J; junction bases unmatched: 5. Germline CDR1 and CDR2: LNHNV and YYDKDF (reference sequence). DNA of the CDR3: TGTGCCACCAGCAGAGATCGTTGGGGGGGTGAGCAGTTCTTC. Amino acids: CATSRDRWGGEQFF.

This clone has just one count. The chain combines TRBV5-1 with TRBJ1-1, with TRBD1 matching over 8 bases. Germline V lookup: CDR1 SGHRS, CDR2 YFSETQ. Trimming removed 3 bases from V and 2 bases from J; junction bases left unmatched: 6. This CDR3 spans 15 amino acids. CDR3 sequence (DNA): TGCGCCAGCAGCTATATGGACAGGGTTAACACTGAAGCTTTCTTT. Encoded protein: CASSYMDRVNTEAFF.

The V gene is TRBV11-2, the J gene TRBJ1-2, with unresolved D. The CDR3 extends over 17 amino acids. Germline lookup yields CDR1 SGHAT and CDR2 FQNNGV. Trimming stripped 4 bases from V and 0 bases from J, with 18 bases between. CDR3 sequence: CASSSPRGGRSNYGYTF. CDR3 DNA: TGTGCCAGCAGCTCCCCTCGTGGAGGACGTTCTAACTATGGCTACACCTTC. Drawing the rest from reference TRBV11-2 and TRBJ1-2, the complete variable domain is EAGVAQSPRYKIIEKRQSVAFWCNPISGHATLYWYQQILGQGPKLLIQFQNNGVVDDSQLPKDRFSAERLKGVDSTLKIQPAKLEDSAVYLCASSSPRGGRSNYGYTFGSGTRLTVV.

The chain has TRBV18 and TRBJ2-7; D gene uncertain. With 3 bases removed from V and 7 bases from J, the gap between germline ends came to 13 bases. The germline gives CDR1 KGHSH, CDR2 LQKENI. The CDR3 runs 13 residues. This CDR3 reads CASSPGDGREQYF. DNA for the CDR3: TGTGCCAGCTCACCCGGAGACGGCAGGGAGCAGTACTTC.

The chain combines TRBV28 with TRBJ2-1; 14 bases align to TRBD2. This CDR3 comprises 18 residues. With V trimmed by 6 bases and J by 1 base, 8 bases remained unmatched. Germline V gene data show CDR1 as MDHEN and CDR2 as SYDVKM. This CDR3 is CASSPGTSGSGSYNEQFF. CDR3 in DNA: TGTGCCAGCAGCCCCGGGACTAGCGGGAGTGGGTCCTACAATGAGCAGTTCTTC.

The chain has TRBV9 and TRBJ2-7, with unresolved D. The CDR3 sequence is 13 residues long. V was clipped by 5 bases and J by 2 bases, with 11 bases between them. CDR1 and CDR2 (germline): SGDLS, YYNGEE. CDR3 sequence (DNA): TGTGCCAGCAGAGAACATAACCCCTACGAGCAGTACTTC. Encoded protein: CASREHNPYEQYF.

This chain uses TRBV28 with TRBJ1-2; 9 bases agree with TRBD1. Looked up from germline, CDR1 is MDHEN and CDR2 is SYDVKM. This CDR3 is built from 14 residues. V lost 8 bases, J lost 7 bases, and 11 bases stayed unmatched. The CDR3 nucleotides read TGTGCCAGCTCCGTACAGGGGGCCTTTAGTGGCTACACCTTC. Its translation: CASSVQGAFSGYTF.

This clone was observed a handful of times. As DNA, the CDR3 is TGTGCCAGCAGCCTAAACAATATGGGTGAGCAGTTCTTC. This translates into CASSLNNMGEQFF. The chain carries TRBV7-2 and TRBJ2-1; D remains unclear. In germline, CDR1 is SGHTA, CDR2 FQGNSA. V was pared by 5 bases and J by 9 bases, with 14 bases between. The CDR3 is made up of 13 amino acids.

The chain is built from TRBV2 and TRBJ2-7; D unresolved. The V end was cut by 4 bases, the J end by 6 bases, with 4 bases between. This CDR3 comprises 10 residues. CDR1 is SNHLY, CDR2 FYNNEI, per germline. For the CDR3, the DNA is TGTGCCAGCAGTGTTGCCGAGCAGTACTTC. It yields the protein CASSVAEQYF.

This clone came up a few times. V usage is TRBV19 and J usage is TRBJ2-1; TRBD2 matches at 8 bases. The germline V gene has CDR1 LNHDA and CDR2 SQIVND (reference sequence). V dropped 2 bases and J dropped 0; count of bases not matched to a gene: 6. The length of the CDR3 is 17 residues. In nucleotides, the CDR3 is TGTGCCAGTAGTATACTAACTAGCGGACTCTCCTACAATGAGCAGTTCTTC. Translation gives CASSILTSGLSYNEQFF.

The rearrangement links TRBV11-1 to TRBJ1-2; D call uncertain. This CDR3 contains 14 residues. Looked up from germline, CDR1 is SGHAT and CDR2 is FQDESV (reference sequence). The V end lost 1 base, the J end lost 4 bases, and 10 bases lay between the germline ends. The CDR3 protein is CASSLGSRSYGYTF. The CDR3 region has the DNA TGTGCCAGCAGCTTAGGCAGCCGTTCCTATGGCTACACCTTC.

This sequence joins TRBV7-2 and TRBJ1-5; D is undetermined. This CDR3 comprises 14 residues. Germline V gives CDR1 SGHTA, CDR2 FQGNSA. The V gene lost 5 bases and the J gene lost 3 bases, with 11 bases spanning the gap. CDR3 region: CASSPRHPNQPQHF. The DNA of the CDR3 is TGTGCCAGCAGCCCGAGACATCCCAATCAGCCCCAGCATTTT.

This chain joins TRBV30 and TRBJ1-4; TRBD1 is a possible D gene (6 bases). V was clipped by 4 bases and J by 3 bases, with 18 bases between them. The germline V gene has CDR1 GTSNPN and CDR2 SVGIG (reference sequence). The CDR3 consists of 16 residues. As DNA, the CDR3 is TGTGCCTGGATTCTCCAGGGGTTAGTGGCTAATGAAAAACTGTTTTTT. This encodes CAWILQGLVANEKLFF.

The chain uses TRBV6-5 and TRBJ1-1, with D unresolved. Trimming pared 8 bases from V and 6 bases from J, leaving 10 bases between. Per the germline V gene, CDR1 is MNHEY and CDR2 is SVGAGI. The CDR3 is 11 amino acids. CDR3 loop: CASRQGAEAFF. Here the CDR3 DNA reads TGTGCCAGCCGCCAAGGCGCTGAAGCTTTCTTT.

This clone was found once. The CDR3 loop reads CASSLNNEQFF. CDR3 nucleotide sequence: TGTGCCAGCAGCCTCAACAATGAGCAGTTCTTC. The rearrangement uses TRBV16 and TRBJ2-1, with D unresolved. The CDR3 contains 11 residues. The V end was cut by 4 bases, the J end by 5 bases, with 3 bases between. Germline-derived CDR1 and CDR2 are KGHSY and FQNENV.